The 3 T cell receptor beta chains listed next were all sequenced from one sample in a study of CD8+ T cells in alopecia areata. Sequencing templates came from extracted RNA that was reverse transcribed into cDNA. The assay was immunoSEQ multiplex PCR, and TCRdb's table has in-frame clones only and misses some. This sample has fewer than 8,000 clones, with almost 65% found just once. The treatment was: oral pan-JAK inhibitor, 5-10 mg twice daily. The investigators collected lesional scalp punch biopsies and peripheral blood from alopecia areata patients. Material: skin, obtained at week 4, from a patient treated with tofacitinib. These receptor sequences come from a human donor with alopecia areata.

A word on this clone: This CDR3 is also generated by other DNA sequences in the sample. CDR3 residues: CASSPTRTGELFF. The CDR3 region has the DNA TGCGCCAGCAGCCCAACCCGAACCGGGGAGCTGTTTTTT. The rearrangement links TRBV21-1 to TRBJ2-2. TRBV21-1 is termed a pseudogene. The CDR3 sequence is 13 residues long.

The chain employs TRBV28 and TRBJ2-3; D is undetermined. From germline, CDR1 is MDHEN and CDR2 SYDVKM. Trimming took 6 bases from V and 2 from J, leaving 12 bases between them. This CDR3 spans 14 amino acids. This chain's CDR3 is CASSLAAITDTQYF. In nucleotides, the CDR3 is TGTGCCAGCAGCTTAGCAGCTATCACAGATACGCAGTATTTT.

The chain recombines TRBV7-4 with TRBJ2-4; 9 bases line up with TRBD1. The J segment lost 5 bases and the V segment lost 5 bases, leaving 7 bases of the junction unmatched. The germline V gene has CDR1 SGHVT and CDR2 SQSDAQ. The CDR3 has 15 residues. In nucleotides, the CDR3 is TGTGCCAGCAGCCCGCGGACAGGGGCGGAAAACATTCAGTACTTC. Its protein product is CASSPRTGAENIQYF.